The subject of this entry is one T cell receptor (beta chain). The specificity of this receptor is unknown. No base-level quality is on record; no much larger clone is a single base apart. This specimen belongs to a study of Ad26.COV2.S vaccination and SARS-CoV-2 variants (dated by TCRdb to about 2021). About the study as a whole: Donors in the vaccine arm were drawn from COV1001, a phase I-IIa trial of Ad26.COV2.S in healthy adults that was multicentre, randomized, double-blind and placebo-controlled. Sequencing of the TCRbeta repertoire served to evaluate the specificity and breadth of SARS-CoV-2-reactive T cell receptors following Ad26.COV2.S vaccination. Trial participants were randomized into five groups of five, in which low-dose or high-dose Ad26.COV2.S was given once or twice, or placebo was given on both occasions. Ad26.COV2.S was given intramuscularly at 5x10^10 or 1x10^11 viral particles, as a single shot or as two shots 56 days apart. Blinding of investigators to trial group allocation was maintained during experiments and outcome assessment. The TCR-sequenced set comprised approximately 32 samples: some 20 Ad26.COV2.S vaccine recipients, 5 placebo recipients and 8 SARS-CoV-2 convalescent individuals. Study-level results and caveats: After vaccination, spike-specific CD8+ and CD4+ T cell responses were reported to show substantial breadth. Higher spike-specific TCR breadth was observed in Ad26.COV2.S recipients than in placebo recipients (P = 0.0014). The study was not powered for comparison of responses between vaccine doses or regimens. The authors noted that the TCR breadth and depth analyses may have underestimated total T cell responses. Vaccine and placebo recipients had similar non-spike TCR breadth, a finding consistent with the vaccine containing only spike.

The immunoSEQ Assay was used to sequence TCRbeta CDR3 regions. After extraction, genomic DNA underwent amplification by bias-controlled multiplex PCR, followed by high-throughput sequencing. The original pipeline was this. To quantify the absolute abundance of every unique TCRbeta CDR3 region, sequences were collapsed and filtered. Usable DNA was measured by amplifying reference genes present in all nucleated cells, and TCRbeta template counts were normalized to that usable DNA to estimate T cell fraction. Repertoire TCRs were annotated as SARS-CoV-2-specific by exact matching of V gene, CDR3 amino acid sequence and J gene to a known reactive TCR set. The reference SARS-CoV-2 TCR set was obtained from MIRA and was filtered for enrichment in COVID-19-positive ImmuneCODE repertoires, whereby public or cross-reactive TCRs were removed. Using the MIRA antigens, annotated TCRs were further analysed by specific ORF or by position within an ORF. Breadth was defined as annotated unique rearrangements over total unique productive rearrangements; depth was the summed frequency of those rearrangements. Group comparisons of TCR breadth used two-sided Wilcoxon rank-sum tests. What TCRdb holds here is the immuneACCESS table cut down to in-frame rearrangements. Part of the clones is not present; checked against another copy, under half of the missing clones reflect an unresolved V gene, and the others are unexplained. V, J and clone size derive from that table, while D and trimming were established from the DNA sequence. The sample table shows fewer than 400,000 clones, and 89% are seen once. 1.5% to 2% of the sample is taken by the ten largest.

The sample's treatment or condition, from its label and the paper: some 20 received Ad26.COV2.S at low or high dose, single or two shots; a few received placebo; per-sample allocation not given. For vaccine and placebo recipients, repertoires were sequenced using samples collected on day 63 after the first injection. Cohort 1b enrolled around 24 adults aged 18-55 years at a single site in Boston, USA, between 29 July and 7 August 2020. Ad26.COV2.S was a replication-incompetent adenovirus type 26 vector expressing a prefusion-stabilized SARS-CoV-2 spike protein from the original Wuhan strain. The CDR1 and CDR2 encoded by the germline V gene (reference sequence) are DFQATT and SNEGSKA. The V and J ends are trimmed by 3 bases and 1 base, leaving 12 bases between them. The CDR3 numbers 14 residues from cysteine through phenylalanine. Just CDR3 DNA is preserved here, 42 bases in frame from base 1.

The TCR originated in a person aged 18-65 years who received the Ad26.COV2.S COVID-19 vaccine or a placebo. The chain couples TRBV20-1 to TRBJ1-1; possibly the D gene is TRBD1, per 6 matching bases. The sequenced sample was peripheral blood, obtained in a trial of Ad26.COV2.S vaccine versus placebo. The CDR3 protein: CSASPGASNTEAFF. The DNA is as follows: TGCAGTGCTAGTCCAGGGGCGTCGAACACTGAAGCTTTCTTT.